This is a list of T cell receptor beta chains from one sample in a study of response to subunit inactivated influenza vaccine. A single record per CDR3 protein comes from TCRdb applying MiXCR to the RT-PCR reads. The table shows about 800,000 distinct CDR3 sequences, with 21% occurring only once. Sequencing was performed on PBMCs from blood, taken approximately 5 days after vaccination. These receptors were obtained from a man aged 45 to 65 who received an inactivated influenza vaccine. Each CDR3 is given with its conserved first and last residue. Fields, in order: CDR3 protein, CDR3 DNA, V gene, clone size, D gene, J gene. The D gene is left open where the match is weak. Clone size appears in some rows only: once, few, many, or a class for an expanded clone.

CDR3 protein: CASSDSYGLARPYEQYF
CDR3 DNA: TGTGCCAGCAGTGACTCGTATGGACTAGCGAGGCCCTACGAGCAGTACTTC
V gene: TRBV6-4
clone size: few
D gene: TRBD2
J gene: TRBJ2-7

CDR3 protein: CASSRDATRNEQFF
CDR3 DNA: TGTGCCAGCAGCCGAGATGCAACCAGGAATGAGCAGTTCTTC
V gene: TRBV4-2
clone size: few
D gene: .
J gene: TRBJ2-1

CDR3 protein: CASSQGLAGTSYNEQFF
CDR3 DNA: TGTGCCAGCAGCCAGGGACTAGCGGGTACCTCCTACAATGAGCAGTTCTTC
V gene: TRBV4-2
clone size: .
D gene: TRBD2
J gene: TRBJ2-1

CDR3 protein: CSARPQPGVGETQYF
CDR3 DNA: TGCAGTGCTAGACCCCAGCCAGGGGTAGGAGAGACCCAGTACTTC
V gene: TRBV20-1
clone size: .
D gene: .
J gene: TRBJ2-5

CDR3 protein: CASSPGLLSNTDTQYF
CDR3 DNA: TGCGCCAGCAGCCCCGGACTCCTATCTAACACAGATACGCAGTATTTT
V gene: TRBV5-1
clone size: few
D gene: .
J gene: TRBJ2-3

CDR3 protein: CASSSGQSLTEAFF
CDR3 DNA: TGTGCCAGCAGCTCAGGACAGAGTTTAACTGAAGCTTTCTTT
V gene: TRBV9
clone size: once
D gene: .
J gene: TRBJ1-1

CDR3 protein: CASSLVGTSGVYNEQFF
CDR3 DNA: TGTGCCAGCAGCTTAGTGGGGACTAGCGGTGTCTACAATGAGCAGTTCTTC
V gene: TRBV7-8
clone size: .
D gene: TRBD2
J gene: TRBJ2-1

CDR3 protein: CASSEGLALSYNEQFF
CDR3 DNA: TGTGCCAGCAGCGAGGGACTAGCACTCTCCTACAATGAGCAGTTCTTC
V gene: TRBV7-8
clone size: .
D gene: TRBD2
J gene: TRBJ2-1

CDR3 protein: CASSQLAGGLRTGELFF
CDR3 DNA: TGTGCCAGCAGCCAACTCGCCGGGGGGCTTAGGACCGGGGAGCTGTTTTTT
V gene: TRBV3-1
clone size: .
D gene: .
J gene: TRBJ2-2

CDR3 protein: CASSLGRSYVYNEQFF
CDR3 DNA: TGTGCCAGCAGTTTGGGCCGATCTTACGTCTACAATGAGCAGTTCTTC
V gene: TRBV28
clone size: many
D gene: .
J gene: TRBJ2-1

CDR3 protein: CASSSWGGGELFF
CDR3 DNA: TGTGCCAGCAGTAGCTGGGGTGGCGGGGAGCTGTTTTTT
V gene: TRBV12-3/TRBV12-4
clone size: few
D gene: .
J gene: TRBJ2-2

CDR3 protein: CSMRGQTSYEQYF
CDR3 DNA: TGCAGCATGCGGGGCCAAACCAGTTACGAGCAGTACTTC
V gene: TRBV29-1
clone size: few
D gene: .
J gene: TRBJ2-7

CDR3 protein: CASSLGRTSDTDTQYF
CDR3 DNA: TGCGCCAGCAGCTTGGGACGGACTAGCGACACAGATACGCAGTATTTT
V gene: TRBV5-1
clone size: .
D gene: TRBD2
J gene: TRBJ2-3

CDR3 protein: CASSAGLAGGQETQYF
CDR3 DNA: TGCGCCAGCAGCGCGGGACTAGCGGGGGGGCAAGAGACCCAGTACTTC
V gene: TRBV5-1
clone size: many
D gene: TRBD2
J gene: TRBJ2-5

CDR3 protein: CASSQVTGHAHFF
CDR3 DNA: TGCGCCAGCAGCCAAGTTACCGGACATGCCCACTTCTTC
V gene: TRBV4-3
clone size: .
D gene: .
J gene: TRBJ2-1

CDR3 protein: CASSFSGREIAETQYF
CDR3 DNA: TGTGCCAGCAGTTTTTCAGGGCGGGAGATTGCGGAGACCCAGTACTTC
V gene: TRBV12-3/TRBV12-4
clone size: many
D gene: TRBD2
J gene: TRBJ2-5

CDR3 protein: CASSLGGQTGELFF
CDR3 DNA: TGTGCCAGCAGTTTAGGGGGACAGACCGGGGAGCTGTTTTTT
V gene: TRBV28
clone size: few
D gene: TRBD1
J gene: TRBJ2-2

CDR3 protein: CASSLVTGGGGELFF
CDR3 DNA: TGTGCCAGCAGCTTGGTTACAGGGGGCGGCGGGGAGCTGTTTTTT
V gene: TRBV11-2
clone size: .
D gene: TRBD1
J gene: TRBJ2-2

CDR3 protein: CASSLAPAREQFF
CDR3 DNA: TGTGCCAGCAGCTTGGCCCCGGCACGGGAGCAGTTCTTC
V gene: TRBV5-6
clone size: .
D gene: .
J gene: TRBJ2-1

CDR3 protein: CASSPFVDSPLHF
CDR3 DNA: TGTGCCAGCAGCCCGTTCGTAGATTCACCCCTCCACTTT
V gene: TRBV7-9
clone size: many
D gene: .
J gene: TRBJ1-6

CDR3 protein: CSARPGTTTDTQYF
CDR3 DNA: TGCAGTGCTAGGCCCGGGACCACTACAGATACGCAGTATTTT
V gene: TRBV20-1
clone size: many
D gene: .
J gene: TRBJ2-3